Following are 5 T cell receptor beta chains from one sample sequenced in a study of a mutant IDH1 vaccine in newly diagnosed glioma. Antigen specificity for these receptors is unknown. The sample's time point: week 11, during vaccination. Doses comprised 300 ug of mutant IDH1 20-mer peptide each, plus topical imiquimod. Clones were sequenced by immunoSEQ multiplex PCR, and TCRdb holds only the in-frame ones, with some missing. Among tens of thousands of clones listed, 89% were seen once. This specimen consisted of PBMCs, obtained from a glioma patient whose treatment included an IDH1 peptide vaccine. These receptors were collected from a woman aged 40 to 50 with glioma.

V usage is TRBV9 and J usage is TRBJ1-2, with TRBD1 as a possible D gene (6 bases). There are 16 residues in the CDR3. V shed 0 bases and J shed 3 bases, with 15 bases lying between them. Germline-derived CDR1 and CDR2 are SGDLS and YYNGEE. CDR3: CASSVGRTGRDYGYTF. CDR3 DNA: TGTGCCAGCAGCGTAGGCCGTACAGGGAGAGACTATGGCTACACCTTC.

This clone appeared once. The chain recombines TRBV2 with TRBJ1-4; D is ambiguous. This CDR3 region has 16 residues. Trimming shortened V by 3 bases and J by 6 bases, and 17 bases separated the two germline ends. Germline loops: CDR1 SNHLY, CDR2 FYNNEI. This chain's CDR3 is CASSEGYADPDEKLFF. CDR3 DNA sequence: TGTGCCAGCAGTGAGGGGTATGCGGACCCCGATGAAAAACTGTTTTTT.

The rearrangement uses TRBV7-2 and TRBJ1-6; D is undetermined. The ends were cut back, 5 bases at V and 4 bases at J, with 12 bases in the middle. The V gene's germline CDR1 is SGHTA and CDR2 FQGNSA. The CDR3 has 15 amino acids. Here the CDR3 DNA reads TGTGCCAGCAGCGGTCGTAGGGAGTATAATTCACCCCTCCACTTT. Residues: CASSGRREYNSPLHF.

The CDR3 here is CAWKRGDLTEAFF. CDR3 nucleotide sequence: TGTGCCTGGAAACGGGGGGACCTCACTGAAGCTTTCTTT. The rearrangement uses TRBV30 and TRBJ1-1; the D gene is possibly TRBD1 (5 bases). This CDR3 contains 13 residues. V was shortened by 4 bases and J by 4 bases, with 13 bases between the two germline ends. Germline CDR1 is GTSNPN and CDR2 is SVGIG (reference sequence).

This clone was detected once. V gene TRBV7-2 combines with J gene TRBJ1-1; no firm D call. Germline CDR1 SGHTA, CDR2 FQGNSA. Trimming pared 3 bases from V and 1 base from J, leaving 6 bases between. The CDR3 runs 13 residues. CDR3 sequence: CASSFGKNTEAFF. The CDR3 DNA follows: TGTGCCAGCAGCTTCGGAAAGAACACTGAAGCTTTCTTT. The full variable domain, in which reference TRBV7-2 and TRBJ1-1 provide the parts outside the CDR3, is GAGVSQSPSNKVTEKGKDVELRCDPISGHTALYWYRQSLGQGLEFLIYFQGNSAPDKSGLPSDRFSAERTGGSVSTLTIQRTQQEDSAVYLCASSFGKNTEAFFGQGTRLTVV.